The sequence of this T cell receptor beta chain was determined in a study of blood T cell repertoires in COVID-19. Study summary: Both acute and convalescent COVID-19 samples were obtained from the United States, Italy and Spain. From T cells, B-cell-depleted T cells, or PBMCs came the material, which was cDNA or gDNA.

Authors' analysis steps: The authors estimated nucleated cell counts from reference gene primer amplification. Clones were sequenced by immunoSEQ multiplex PCR, and TCRdb holds only the in-frame ones, with some missing. From that table come the V and J calls and clone size; the DNA was used to work out D and trimming. The sample yields roughly 190,000 clones, more than 80% seen once. What was sequenced was peripheral blood. The sequence was obtained from a woman between 55 and 75 years old with acute or convalescent COVID-19.

The chain's CDR3 is CASSDRWTSADTQYF. In DNA, the CDR3 is TGTGCCAGCAGTGATCGCTGGACTAGTGCAGATACGCAGTATTTT. The V and J genes are TRBV6-1 and TRBJ2-3; 7 bases fit TRBD2. The CDR3 consists of 15 residues. Germline trimming cut 3 bases from V and 4 bases from J; bases unmatched to any gene: 7. Germline assignment: CDR1 MNHNS and CDR2 SASEGT.